This T cell receptor beta chain was identified in a study of response to subunit inactivated influenza vaccine. Points from the study as a whole: Few additional T cells are recruited per seasonal influenza vaccination, authors suggested.

CDR1 MNHNS and CDR2 SASEGT come from the germline V gene. V shed 5 bases and J 0 bases; nucleotides not matched to a gene: 5. The CDR3 consists of 15 residues. This clonotype has ten or more counts. Its antigen remains unknown. TCRdb redid the calling of the RT-PCR reads with MiXCR, one entry per CDR3 protein. Among hundreds of thousands of distinct CDR3 sequences, roughly 14% were seen once, and the ten largest hold around 10%. The sample here was PBMCs from blood, taken 11 to 12 days after vaccination. V and J are TRBV6-1 and TRBJ1-1, with TRBD1 identical over 8 bases. The receptor's source is a man aged 50-60 years who received an inactivated influenza vaccine. The CDR3 region is CASSRDRRMNTEAFF. Here the CDR3 DNA reads TGTGCCAGCAGTCGGGACAGGAGGATGAACACTGAAGCTTTCTTT.